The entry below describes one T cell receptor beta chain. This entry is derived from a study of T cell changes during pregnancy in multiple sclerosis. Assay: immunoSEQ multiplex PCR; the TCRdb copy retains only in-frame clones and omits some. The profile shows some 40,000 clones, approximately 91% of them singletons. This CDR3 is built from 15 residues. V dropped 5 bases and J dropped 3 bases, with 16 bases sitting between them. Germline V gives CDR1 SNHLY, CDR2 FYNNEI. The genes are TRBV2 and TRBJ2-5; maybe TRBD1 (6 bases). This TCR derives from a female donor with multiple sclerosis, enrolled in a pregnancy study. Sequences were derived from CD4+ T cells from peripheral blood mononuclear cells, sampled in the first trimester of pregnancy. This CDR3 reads CASSKTRGGEETQYF. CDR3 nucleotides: TGTGCCAGCAGTAAAACCAGGGGTGGGGAAGAGACCCAGTACTTC.